This TCR beta chain stems from a study of blood T cells in healthy people across ages. This clonotype turned up a few times. The second PCR ran roughly 6 to 11 cycles with a sample-barcoded 5' primer and J-beta primers. Tagging of each cDNA molecule was performed by a template-switch adaptor with 12 random nucleotides. MiXCR, run by TCRdb on the 5' RACE reads, gives a single entry per CDR3 protein. The sample holds under 1 million distinct CDR3 sequences; around 43% are singletons and the top ten take roughly 19%. Isolation yielded PBMCs, at least 7 million per sample, in every case. CDR1 and CDR2 from the germline V gene are KGHDR and SFDVKD. The CDR3 is 14 amino acids. The ends were cut back, 2 bases at V and 6 bases at J, with 7 bases in the middle.

J is TRBJ1-6 and V is TRBV24-1; D remains unclear. This clonotype originated in a man between 60 and 75 years old in good health. Sequenced sample: blood. The CDR3 sequence: CATSDSDRNSPLHF. In DNA, the CDR3 is TGTGCCACCAGTGATTCCGACCGTAATTCACCCCTCCACTTT.